This T cell receptor beta chain appears in the sequencing data of a study of cytomegalovirus exposure and HLA in healthy donors. Overall study: Unique TCRs from HLA-typed donors, 85 million to 100 million of them, were held in an early data release.

The study ran its PCR with 60 Vbeta and 13 Jbeta primers. Study processing details: In a later analysis, of around 85 million unique beta chains, about 12 million appeared in at least two donors. Sequencing was performed with immunoSEQ multiplex PCR; in TCRdb, only in-frame clones are kept and a portion is missing. D and trimming come from the DNA, and the V and J calls and clone size come from that table. The profile shows about 150,000 clones, around 90% of them singletons. The CDR3 loop spans 13 amino acids. Germline assignment: CDR1 SEHNR and CDR2 FQNEAQ (reference sequence). Trimming removed 3 bases at V and 6 bases at J, with 12 bases between.

The specimen was PBMCs. The chain combines TRBV7-9 with TRBJ2-7; possible D gene TRBD2, 6 bases. The receptor was derived from a woman aged 40 to 50 in good health and CMV-seronegative. The CDR3 protein is CASSFPSDREQYF. CDR3 coding DNA: TGTGCCAGCAGCTTTCCTAGCGATCGCGAGCAGTACTTC.